This T cell receptor beta chain was documented in a study of T cells in Graves' hyperthyroidism and ophthalmopathy. Study-level information: It was at initial diagnosis, before any treatment, that peripheral blood was collected.

Broader study findings: Ophthalmopathy was distinguished from stable hyperthyroidism by 13 V-J signatures. Also found in blood were most expanded thyroid clonotypes above 0.001.

As to this clonotype: Its antigen is not identified.

Germline values: CDR1 SNHLY, CDR2 FYNNEI. This CDR3 has 12 residues. V lost 3 bases to trimming and J lost 7 bases, with 7 bases between them. RNA transcripts provided the source from which TCR beta CDR3 regions were amplified. TCR CDR3 underwent first-round RT-PCR with the HTBI primer set. One entry per CDR3 protein, called by TCRdb with MiXCR from the multiplex PCR reads. The sample lists under 250,000 distinct CDR3 sequences, 15% to 20% occurring once. PBMCs came from more than 8.5 ml fresh peripheral blood. Specimen: blood. The rearrangement links TRBV2 to TRBJ2-4; tentative D call: TRBD2 (5 bases). This TCR came from a man between 50 and 59 years old with Graves' hyperthyroidism. CDR3 region: CASSERENIQYF. CDR3 bases: TGTGCCAGCAGTGAGAGGGAGAACATTCAGTACTTC.